These 25 T cell receptor beta chains came from one sample sequenced in a study of blood T cell repertoires in COVID-19. Sequencing used immunoSEQ multiplex PCR; TCRdb keeps in-frame clones, though not all of them. There are approximately 480,000 clones in the sample; about 88% occur only once, and approximately 0.9% lies in the top ten. Sequenced material: peripheral blood. These TCRs come from a man between 18 and 29 years old with COVID-19, enrolled during active disease.

This clone was seen just once. The junction departs from the called germline gene at one end, perhaps through a read error. CDR3 loop: CASTEVVGGETQYF. The CDR3 bases are TGTGCTAGCACCGAGGTAGTAGGGGGAGAGACCCAGTACTTC. The V and J genes are TRBV7-7 and TRBJ2-5; tentatively, D is TRBD1 (6 bases). Per the germline V gene, CDR1 is SSHAT and CDR2 is FNYEAQ (reference sequence). The CDR3 is 14 residues long.

The V and J genes are TRBV12-3 or TRBV12-4 and TRBJ2-5; unclear D gene. V lost 0 bases and J 5 bases, leaving 4 bases between the germline ends. CDR3 length: 12 amino acids. This chain's CDR3 is CASSLAQETQYF. The CDR3 nucleotides are TGTGCCAGCAGTTTAGCGCAGGAGACCCAGTACTTC.

The chain links TRBV19 to TRBJ1-3; unclear D gene. CDR1 and CDR2 from the germline V gene are LNHDA and SQIVND (reference sequence). V shed 6 bases and J shed 0 bases, with 9 bases lying between them. CDR3 size: 14 residues. CDR3: CASSLSSSGNTIYF. CDR3 DNA: TGTGCCAGTAGCCTATCGAGCTCTGGAAACACCATATATTTT.

This clone was picked up one time. The CDR3 DNA reads TGTGCCAGCAGTCGGTTGACAGACCCTTTAAGCACAGATACGCAGTATTTT. Encoded protein: CASSRLTDPLSTDTQYF. The chain is built from TRBV27 and TRBJ2-3, with D possibly TRBD1 on 5 matching bases. The germline gives CDR1 MNHEY, CDR2 SMNVEV (reference sequence). This CDR3 comprises 17 residues. Trimming cost V 5 bases and J 0 bases, with 18 bases left between them.

The rearrangement joins TRBV6-5 to TRBJ1-2, with D unresolved. Germline V lookup: CDR1 MNHEY, CDR2 SVGAGI. The CDR3 totals 15 residues. V was clipped by 2 bases and J by 2 bases, with 12 bases between them. The CDR3 DNA is TGTGCCAGCAGTTACGGTAACTCCCCGAACTATGGCTACACCTTC. Its translation is CASSYGNSPNYGYTF.

The chain joins TRBV30 to TRBJ1-4, with unresolved D. CDR1 and CDR2 (germline): GTSNPN, SVGIG (reference sequence). The CDR3 is made up of 15 amino acids. V lost 0 bases, J lost 0 bases, and 8 bases lay in between. The CDR3 DNA is TGTGCCTGGAGTGTGTTAGCAGCAACTAATGAAAAACTGTTTTTT. It codes for CAWSVLAATNEKLFF.

This rearrangement joins TRBV24-1 to TRBJ2-5; 10 positions agree with TRBD2. Germline V lookup: CDR1 KGHDR, CDR2 SFDVKD. Unmatched junction bases numbered 4, after V lost 2 bases and J lost 2 bases. CDR3 length equals 16 residues. The CDR3 DNA reads TGTGCCACCAGTGATTCTGCTAGCGGGAGTCAAGAGACCCAGTACTTC. Translating it yields CATSDSASGSQETQYF.

This clone was observed a few times. The rearrangement uses TRBV29-1 and TRBJ2-7; D might be TRBD1 (6 bases). V lost 6 bases to trimming and J lost 2 bases, with 11 bases between them. Germline values: CDR1 SQVTM, CDR2 ANQGSEA. This CDR3 has 12 amino acids. Here the CDR3 reads CSVKTGPYEQYF. As DNA, the CDR3 is TGCAGCGTCAAAACAGGGCCCTACGAGCAGTACTTC.

The chain uses TRBV5-4 and TRBJ2-5; D uncertain. The CDR3 contains 12 residues. From germline, CDR1 is SGHNT and CDR2 YYREEE (reference sequence). The germline V and J ends were trimmed by 4 bases and 6 bases, with 10 bases remaining between them. The CDR3 spells CASSVDSKTQYF. In DNA form, the CDR3 reads TGTGCCAGCAGCGTAGACTCCAAGACCCAGTACTTC.

This clone was picked up one time. The chain combines TRBV4-1 with TRBJ2-1; possibly TRBD1 for D (6 bases). Germline CDR1 reads MGHRA; CDR2 reads YSYEKL. There are 17 residues in the CDR3. V dropped 0 bases and J dropped 8 bases, with 20 bases sitting between them. CDR3 protein: CASSQDMMRGFGDEQFF. The CDR3 bases are TGCGCCAGCAGCCAAGATATGATGAGGGGGTTTGGGGATGAGCAGTTCTTC.

The gene calls are TRBV29-1 and TRBJ2-3, with D perhaps matching TRBD1 (6 bases). V dropped 0 bases and J dropped 0 bases, with 10 bases sitting between them. Germline V gene sequence: CDR1 SQVTM, CDR2 ANQGSEA. CDR3 length: 15 residues. Here the CDR3 DNA reads TGCAGCGTTGAAGATTTCGGACAGAGCACAGATACGCAGTATTTT. Its protein product is CSVEDFGQSTDTQYF.

This sequence joins TRBV13 and TRBJ2-2; D is unclear. With 2 bases removed from V and 9 bases from J, the gap between germline ends came to 7 bases. Germline V lookup: CDR1 PRHDT, CDR2 FYEKMQ (reference sequence). The CDR3 spans 12 residues. CDR3 residues: CASSLFRRELFF. The CDR3 DNA is TGTGCCAGCAGCTTATTCAGGCGGGAGCTGTTTTTT.

The chain carries TRBV3-1 (or the pseudogene TRBV3-2) and TRBJ2-7, with 12 nucleotides matching TRBD1. CDR3 length: 15 amino acids. V was clipped by 6 bases and J by 5 bases; unmatched bases: 8. CDR1 and CDR2 from the germline V gene are LGHDT and YNNKEL (reference sequence). The CDR3 DNA follows: TGTGCCAGCAGTCCCAAGGGGACAGGGGGCCACGAGCAGTACTTC. This encodes CASSPKGTGGHEQYF.

This chain connects TRBV5-1 to TRBJ2-1; 9 bases are shared with TRBD1. J gave up 5 bases and V 3 bases, and 6 bases lay outside the gene matches. The CDR3 totals 15 residues. CDR1 and CDR2 (germline): SGHRS, YFSETQ. CDR3 region: CASSYRDRDHNEQFF. In nucleotides, the CDR3 is TGCGCCAGCAGCTACCGGGACAGGGACCACAATGAGCAGTTCTTC.

The V and J genes are TRBV7-2 and TRBJ2-2, with 8 nucleotides matching TRBD2. This CDR3 has 16 residues. V gave up 2 bases and J gave up 4 bases; unmatched junction bases: 6. CDR1 is SGHTA and CDR2 is FQGNSA in the germline V gene. The CDR3 nucleotides are TGTGCCAGCAGCTTACAGCGGGGGCTGGCCACCGGGGAGCTGTTTTTT. Amino acids: CASSLQRGLATGELFF.

V gene TRBV11-3 combines with J gene TRBJ2-1; TRBD2 matches 7 bases. Germline V gene sequence: CDR1 SGHNT, CDR2 YENEEA. The length of the CDR3 is 15 residues. The trim removed 4 bases at V and 5 bases at J, leaving 8 bases unmatched. Here the CDR3 reads CASSSRTRTDNEQFF. Written as DNA, the CDR3 is TGTGCCAGCAGCTCCAGGACTAGAACGGACAATGAGCAGTTCTTC.

The V and J genes are TRBV19 and TRBJ2-1; possibly TRBD2 for D (5 bases). Germline loops: CDR1 LNHDA, CDR2 SQIVND (reference sequence). The CDR3 sequence is 16 residues long. The V gene lost 1 base and the J gene lost 6 bases, with 16 bases spanning the gap. The CDR3 nucleotides are TGTGCCAGTAGTATAGGGGCCGTACTAGGAACCAATGAGCAGTTCTTC. This translates into CASSIGAVLGTNEQFF.

This chain joins TRBV19 and TRBJ2-2, with 12 nucleotides matching TRBD2. Germline lookup yields CDR1 LNHDA and CDR2 SQIVND (reference sequence). The junction had 7 bases not matched to a gene; V was cut back by 3 bases and J by 2 bases. The CDR3 is 18 residues long. The CDR3 bases are TGTGCCAGTAGTATTTCCCAACTAGCGGGAGGAAACACCGGGGAGCTGTTTTTT. This gives the protein CASSISQLAGGNTGELFF.

The chain links TRBV27 to TRBJ1-1, with 7 bases lining up with TRBD1. This CDR3 region has 13 residues. Germline trimming cut 6 bases from V and 6 bases from J; bases unmatched to any gene: 7. The germline V gene has CDR1 MNHEY and CDR2 SMNVEV (reference sequence). The CDR3 DNA reads as TGTGCCAGCAGCTTACAGGGGAGCGCTGAAGCTTTCTTT. This encodes CASSLQGSAEAFF.

The chain is built from TRBV6-5 and TRBJ2-2; possible D gene TRBD2, 6 bases. V was pared by 6 bases and J by 5 bases, with 16 bases between. The germline V gene has CDR1 MNHEY and CDR2 SVGAGI. The CDR3 has 15 residues. CDR3 in amino acids: CASSPRHRGTGELFF. The CDR3 region has the DNA TGTGCCAGCAGCCCCCGCCATCGGGGGACCGGGGAGCTGTTTTTT.

This chain uses TRBV7-8 with TRBJ1-4; D might be TRBD1 (5 bases). The CDR3 loop spans 15 amino acids. Between the trimmed V and J ends, which lost 0 bases and 3 bases, there was a span of 8 bases. CDR1 and CDR2 from the germline V gene are SGHVS and FQNEAQ. CDR3 in amino acids: CASSLARQSNEKLFF. The CDR3 DNA reads TGTGCCAGCAGCTTAGCGAGACAGTCTAATGAAAAACTGTTTTTT. Looking up the rest from reference TRBV7-8 and TRBJ1-4 gives the full variable domain: GAGVSQSPRYKVAKRGQDVALRCDPISGHVSLFWYQQALGQGPEFLTYFQNEAQLDKSGLPSDRFFAERPEGSVSTLKIQRTQQEDSAVYLCASSLARQSNEKLFFGSGTQLSVL.

A word on this clone: This specimen includes other DNA sequences encoding the same CDR3. The rearrangement links TRBV27 to TRBJ2-7; TRBD1 matches 10 bases. With 2 bases clipped from V and 2 bases from J, the junction kept 0 bases outside the gene matches. The CDR3 covers 14 residues. Germline V lookup: CDR1 MNHEY, CDR2 SMNVEV (reference sequence). The CDR3 sequence is CASSLGTGAYEQYF. CDR3 coding DNA: TGTGCCAGCAGTTTAGGGACAGGGGCCTACGAGCAGTACTTC.

This rearrangement joins TRBV18 to TRBJ2-3; D not resolved. The length of the CDR3 is 12 residues. The V end lost 6 bases, the J end lost 6 bases, and 10 bases lay between the germline ends. Germline lookup yields CDR1 KGHSH and CDR2 LQKENI. CDR3 in amino acids: CASSLSRDTQYF. CDR3 in DNA: TGTGCCAGCTCTTTGAGCAGGGATACGCAGTATTTT.

The V gene is TRBV7-9, the J gene TRBJ2-5, with 7 positions matching TRBD2. Germline V gene lookup returns CDR1 SEHNR and CDR2 FQNEAQ (reference sequence). Trimming removed 8 bases from V and 2 bases from J; junction bases left unmatched: 14. This CDR3 region has 16 residues. The CDR3 coding sequence is TGTGCCAGCCTCTTTCACCGGGGGGAGGGACAAGAGACCCAGTACTTC. This gives the protein CASLFHRGEGQETQYF. The variable domain in full, completed from reference TRBV7-9 and TRBJ2-5, reads DTGVSQNPRHKITKRGQNVTFRCDPISEHNRLYWYRQTLGQGPEFLTYFQNEAQLEKSRLLSDRFSAERPKGSFSTLEIQRTEQGDSAMYLCASLFHRGEGQETQYFGPGTRLLVL.

The rearrangement joins TRBV6-5 to TRBJ2-5, with D possibly TRBD1 on 6 matching bases. This CDR3 is 13 amino acids long. Trimming stripped 2 bases from V and 5 bases from J, with 9 bases between. CDR1 and CDR2 from the germline V gene are MNHEY and SVGAGI. For the CDR3, the DNA is TGTGCCAGCAGTTACACCACAGGGGAGACCCAGTACTTC. Amino acid sequence: CASSYTTGETQYF.